This TCR beta chain came from a study of T-cell memory formation after mild COVID-19. The CDR3 has 14 amino acids. Germline CDR1 SGDLS, CDR2 YYNGEE. Trimming pared 3 bases from V and 2 bases from J, leaving 11 bases between. 5'RACE primed at constant segments yielded TCR alpha and TCR beta cDNA libraries bearing sample barcodes and UMIs. TCRdb reanalysed the 5' RACE reads using MiXCR and keeps one entry per CDR3 protein. The sample lists 550,000 to 600,000 distinct CDR3 sequences; roughly 17% were seen once. The receptor was derived from an adult woman who had mild COVID-19 (a few samples of this study predate the infection). Cell type and time point are not known. Material: PBMCs or a T cell subset sorted from them (not recorded which). The V and J genes are TRBV9 and TRBJ1-2; the D gene is possibly TRBD1 (5 bases). DNA of the CDR3: TGTGCCAGCAGCGCTGACAGACCCAACTATGGCTACACCTTC. Its translation is CASSADRPNYGYTF.